The 10 T cell receptor beta chains below all came from one sample that was sequenced in a study of blood T cell repertoires in COVID-19. Generated by immunoSEQ multiplex PCR, the TCRdb table keeps only in-frame clones and is missing some. The sample contains 200,000 to 250,000 clones, around 86% of which appear only once. Sequencing was carried out using peripheral blood. The receptor source for this set is a man older than 75 with acute or convalescent COVID-19.

This chain joins TRBV9 and TRBJ1-5; D is undetermined. Germline V gives CDR1 SGDLS, CDR2 YYNGEE. The CDR3 is 15 amino acids. The germline V and J ends were trimmed by 0 bases and 0 bases, with 7 bases remaining between them. The chain's CDR3 is CASSVDPSSNQPQHF. The CDR3 DNA reads TGTGCCAGCAGCGTAGATCCGAGTAGCAATCAGCCCCAGCATTTT.

The chain recombines TRBV6-5 with TRBJ1-2; TRBD1 matches 8 bases. Germline CDR1 reads MNHEY; CDR2 reads SVGAGI. Unmatched junction bases numbered 6, after V lost 2 bases and J lost 7 bases. The CDR3 consists of 14 residues. CDR3 residues: CASSYTDRASGYTF. The DNA of the CDR3 is TGTGCCAGCAGTTACACGGACAGGGCTAGTGGCTACACCTTC.

The chain has TRBV2 and TRBJ1-1; D not certain. Trimming took off 6 bases at V and 2 bases at J, with 13 bases between the two ends. The germline gives CDR1 SNHLY, CDR2 FYNNEI. The CDR3 runs 14 residues. The CDR3 DNA sequence: TGTGCCAGCAGCAACCATAACAGAAACACTGAAGCTTTCTTT. Amino acids: CASSNHNRNTEAFF.

This rearrangement joins TRBV6-5 to TRBJ2-2, with D tentatively TRBD2 (6 bases). CDR3 length: 16 residues. CDR1 is MNHEY and CDR2 is SVGAGI in the germline V gene. V was pared by 3 bases and J by 8 bases, with 19 bases between. The CDR3 spells CASSYGTEGILGELFF. The CDR3 bases are TGTGCCAGCAGTTATGGGACGGAGGGAATCCTAGGGGAGCTGTTTTTT.

This clone turned up a few times. The chain has TRBV5-1 and TRBJ2-3, with 8 bases matching TRBD2. Germline assignment: CDR1 SGHRS and CDR2 YFSETQ. J lost 4 bases, V lost 4 bases, and 5 bases had no gene match. The CDR3 is 14 residues long. CDR3 DNA sequence: TGCGCCAGCAGCCCGGGGGGGCGTGCAGATACGCAGTATTTT. Amino acids: CASSPGGRADTQYF.

J is TRBJ2-3 and V is TRBV27; D perhaps matches TRBD1 (6 bases). The CDR3 runs to 14 residues. Between the trimmed V and J ends, which lost 0 bases and 9 bases, there was a span of 13 bases. From germline, CDR1 is MNHEY and CDR2 SMNVEV (reference sequence). CDR3 in amino acids: CASSLSRGLGTQYF. CDR3 in DNA: TGTGCCAGCAGTTTATCGAGGGGGTTGGGGACGCAGTATTTT.

This clone was detected once. The J gene is TRBJ2-6, the V gene TRBV18; 10 nucleotides agree with TRBD1. The CDR3 consists of 20 residues. The junction had 11 bases not matched to a gene; V was cut back by 1 base and J by 2 bases. Germline CDR1 is KGHSH and CDR2 is LQKENI. This CDR3 reads CASSPLSGQGSPTGANVLTF. The CDR3, as DNA: TGTGCCAGCTCACCACTCTCGGGACAGGGGTCTCCCACTGGGGCCAACGTCCTGACTTTC.

The rearrangement joins TRBV5-6 to TRBJ2-5; 8 bases align to TRBD2. Germline-derived CDR1 and CDR2 are SGHDT and YYEEEE. The V gene end was trimmed by 4 bases and the J gene end by 0 bases; junction bases not matched to a gene: 11. This CDR3 contains 17 residues. CDR3 sequence reads: CASSPGARTSYQETQYF. DNA for the CDR3: TGTGCCAGCAGCCCGGGGGCGCGGACTAGCTACCAAGAGACCCAGTACTTC.

The chain links TRBV5-1 to TRBJ2-1, with 9 bases aligning to TRBD2. The CDR3 extends over 15 amino acids. The germline CDR1 and CDR2 sequences are SGHRS and YFSETQ. With 0 bases clipped from V and 10 bases from J, the junction kept 8 bases outside the gene matches. The CDR3 nucleotides are TGCGCCAGCAGCTTGGACCGCGGGGGGGCCGGAGAGCAGTTCTTC. It encodes CASSLDRGGAGEQFF.

The J gene is TRBJ1-1, the V gene TRBV4-2; 7 bases line up with TRBD1. Germline values: CDR1 LGHNA, CDR2 YNFKEQ. V dropped 3 bases and J dropped 0; count of bases not matched to a gene: 1. The length of the CDR3 is 14 residues. The CDR3 loop is CASSQTGMNTEAFF. For the CDR3, the DNA is TGTGCCAGCAGCCAGACAGGGATGAACACTGAAGCTTTCTTT.